The TCR beta chain under discussion was sequenced for a study of blood T cell repertoires in COVID-19. Assay: immunoSEQ multiplex PCR; the TCRdb copy retains only in-frame clones and omits some. The table includes 40,000 to 60,000 clones, 84% detected once. Germline V gives CDR1 SGHDT, CDR2 YYEEEE. Germline trimming cut 6 bases from V and 6 bases from J; bases unmatched to any gene: 8. The CDR3 consists of 14 residues. The sequenced material came from peripheral blood. The chain links TRBV5-6 to TRBJ2-2, with TRBD1 matching over 7 bases. The sequence was collected from a human donor in a cohort sampled during active COVID-19. CDR3 DNA: TGTGCCAGCATCAAACAGGGGTCCCCCGGGGAGCTGTTTTTT. Translated, it gives CASIKQGSPGELFF.